The 17 T cell receptor beta chains below were found in one sample sequenced in a study of cytomegalovirus exposure and HLA in healthy donors. PCR used 60 Vbeta primers and 13 Jbeta primers. Sequencing used immunoSEQ multiplex PCR; TCRdb keeps in-frame clones, though not all of them. The sample carries over 100,000 clones, about 79% recorded once. The source material was PBMCs. Receptors originate from a woman aged 18-35 years in good health and CMV-seropositive.

This clone has only a few counts. This chain joins TRBV11-2 and TRBJ2-2; TRBD2 is a possible D gene (6 bases). The length of the CDR3 is 15 residues. The ends were cut back, 2 bases at V and 6 bases at J, with 13 bases in the middle. Germline V lookup: CDR1 SGHAT, CDR2 FQNNGV. CDR3 amino acids: CASSLIIAVAGELFF. The CDR3 DNA sequence: TGTGCCAGCAGCTTAATTATAGCGGTCGCCGGGGAGCTGTTTTTT.

J is TRBJ2-3 and V is TRBV9; 7 bases align to TRBD1. The CDR3 spans 14 residues. From germline, CDR1 is SGDLS and CDR2 YYNGEE. With 2 bases clipped from V and 5 bases from J, the junction kept 5 bases outside the gene matches. Written as DNA, the CDR3 is TGTGCCAGCAGCGTGATCGACAGGGTAGATACGCAGTATTTT. As protein: CASSVIDRVDTQYF.

This clone was counted a few times. The V gene is TRBV2, the J gene TRBJ2-2, with TRBD1 matching over 9 bases. This CDR3 is 15 amino acids long. Germline loops: CDR1 SNHLY, CDR2 FYNNEI. Trimming at V came to 6 bases and at J to 0 bases, leaving 2 bases not matched to a gene. The CDR3 bases are TGTGCCAGCAGGGGGACAGGGACGAACACCGGGGAGCTGTTTTTT. This sequence encodes CASRGTGTNTGELFF. The complete variable domain, with remaining parts taken from reference TRBV2 and TRBJ2-2, reads EPEVTQTPSHQVTQMGQEVILRCVPISNHLYFYWYRQILGQKVEFLVSFYNNEISEKSEIFDDQFSVERPDGSNFTLKIRSTKLEDSAMYFCASRGTGTNTGELFFGEGSRLTVL.

The chain employs TRBV7-3 and TRBJ1-1, with 8 bases identical to TRBD1. This CDR3 is built from 14 residues. Per the germline V gene, CDR1 is SGHTA and CDR2 is FQGTGA. V lost 4 bases to trimming and J lost 5 bases; unmatched junction nucleotides: 6. The CDR3 nucleotides are TGTGCCAGCAGCTCAAGACAGGGGACGACTGAAGCTTTCTTT. Its translation is CASSSRQGTTEAFF. The full variable domain, its missing parts supplied by reference TRBV7-3 and TRBJ1-1, is GAGVSQTPSNKVTEKGKYVELRCDPISGHTALYWYRQSLGQGPEFLIYFQGTGAADDSGLPNDRFFAVRPEGSVSTLKIQRTERGDSAVYLCASSSRQGTTEAFFGQGTRLTVV.

The V call is TRBV9, the J call TRBJ2-1, with 7 bases that match TRBD1. This CDR3 is built from 15 residues. Germline V gene lookup returns CDR1 SGDLS and CDR2 YYNGEE. V was clipped by 3 bases and J by 0 bases; unmatched bases: 3. The CDR3 here is CASSGTGNSYNEQFF. CDR3 bases: TGTGCCAGCAGCGGGACAGGAAACTCCTACAATGAGCAGTTCTTC.

This chain links TRBV7-9 with TRBJ2-7; 7 positions match TRBD1. This CDR3 comprises 14 residues. V shed 0 bases and J 5 bases; nucleotides not matched to a gene: 4. CDR1 is SEHNR and CDR2 is FQNEAQ in the germline V gene (reference sequence). The CDR3 DNA follows: TGTGCCAGCAGCTTAGCAGGGGGCATGAACGAGCAGTACTTC. It yields the protein CASSLAGGMNEQYF.

This rearrangement joins TRBV6-1 to TRBJ2-5; TRBD2 might be the D (5 bases). Between the trimmed V and J ends, which lost 0 bases and 2 bases, there was a span of 16 bases. CDR1 and CDR2 from the germline V gene are MNHNS and SASEGT. CDR3 length equals 17 residues. The CDR3 loop is CASSEAVLARLQETQYF. In DNA, the CDR3 is TGTGCCAGCAGTGAAGCTGTGCTAGCCCGGCTTCAAGAGACCCAGTACTTC.

V usage is TRBV2 and J usage is TRBJ1-4; TRBD1 matches at 9 bases. Per the germline V gene, CDR1 is SNHLY and CDR2 is FYNNEI. The CDR3 covers 14 residues. The V gene end was trimmed by 7 bases and the J gene end by 7 bases; junction bases not matched to a gene: 7. The CDR3 loop reads CASNPQGAGEKLFF. CDR3 sequence (DNA): TGTGCCAGCAACCCACAGGGGGCCGGTGAAAAACTGTTTTTT. The complete variable domain, with remaining parts taken from reference TRBV2 and TRBJ1-4, reads EPEVTQTPSHQVTQMGQEVILRCVPISNHLYFYWYRQILGQKVEFLVSFYNNEISEKSEIFDDQFSVERPDGSNFTLKIRSTKLEDSAMYFCASNPQGAGEKLFFGSGTQLSVL.

The chain links TRBV6-1 to TRBJ1-1, with TRBD1 matching over 7 bases. Looked up from germline, CDR1 is MNHNS and CDR2 is SASEGT. Trimming removed 7 bases from V and 0 bases from J; junction bases left unmatched: 8. This CDR3 has 15 residues. The CDR3 nucleotides are TGTGCCAGCAAGGTCCAGGGACAGATGAACACTGAAGCTTTCTTT. It translates to CASKVQGQMNTEAFF.

The chain uses TRBV7-9 and TRBJ2-7; a possible D gene is TRBD2 (6 bases). The CDR3 consists of 15 residues. Germline assignment: CDR1 SEHNR and CDR2 FQNEAQ (reference sequence). V was clipped by 4 bases and J by 4 bases, with 17 bases between them. For the CDR3, the DNA is TGTGCCAGCAGCTCACACTCGGGGGTTACGTACGAGCAGTACTTC. It encodes CASSSHSGVTYEQYF.

This chain uses TRBV6-1 with TRBJ1-2; possible D gene TRBD1, 6 bases. CDR1 is MNHNS and CDR2 is SASEGT in the germline V gene. V was shortened by 7 bases and J by 5 bases, with 8 bases between the two germline ends. The CDR3 length is 11 residues. The CDR3 here is CASNREYGYTF. For the CDR3, the DNA is TGTGCCAGCAACAGGGAATATGGCTACACCTTC.

Here the CDR3 reads CASSDSLAGGINEQFF. The DNA of the CDR3 is TGTGCCAGCAGTGACTCTCTAGCGGGGGGCATTAATGAGCAGTTCTTC. The rearrangement links TRBV6-4 to TRBJ2-1, with 11 bases that match TRBD2. The germline V gene encodes CDR1 MRHNA and CDR2 SNTAGT. J was trimmed by 7 bases and V by 0 bases; bases with no gene match: 5. The CDR3 contains 16 residues.

The CDR3 coding sequence is TGTGCCAGTGAAAAAGGGGGCACCGGGGAGCTGTTTTTT. It is translated as CASEKGGTGELFF. V usage is TRBV27 and J usage is TRBJ2-2; weak D call: TRBD1 (6 bases). Germline V lookup: CDR1 MNHEY, CDR2 SMNVEV (reference sequence). The CDR3 is 13 amino acids. V dropped 9 bases and J dropped 4 bases, with 12 bases sitting between them.

This rearrangement joins TRBV28 to TRBJ1-5; D unclear. Germline V gene sequence: CDR1 MDHEN, CDR2 SYDVKM. This CDR3 region has 16 residues. Trimming removed 2 bases from V and 4 bases from J, with 15 bases in between. CDR3 in amino acids: CASSLTHATGNQPQHF. CDR3 coding DNA: TGTGCCAGCAGTTTAACCCACGCAACGGGGAATCAGCCCCAGCATTTT. Full variable domain (rest looked up from reference TRBV28 and TRBJ1-5): DVKVTQSSRYLVKRTGEKVFLECVQDMDHENMFWYRQDPGLGLRLIYFSYDVKMKEKGDIPEGYSVSREKKERFSLILESASTNQTSMYLCASSLTHATGNQPQHFGDGTRLSIL.

This rearrangement joins TRBV11-2 to TRBJ2-5, with 7 bases identical to TRBD2. The CDR3 runs 14 residues. CDR1 is SGHAT and CDR2 is FQNNGV in the germline V gene. J was trimmed by 6 bases and V by 3 bases; bases with no gene match: 7. The CDR3 is CASSFGDYAKTQYF. In DNA, the CDR3 is TGTGCCAGCAGCTTTGGGGACTATGCAAAGACCCAGTACTTC. Supplemented by reference TRBV11-2 and TRBJ2-5, the full variable domain reads EAGVAQSPRYKIIEKRQSVAFWCNPISGHATLYWYQQILGQGPKLLIQFQNNGVVDDSQLPKDRFSAERLKGVDSTLKIQPAKLEDSAVYLCASSFGDYAKTQYFGPGTRLLVL.

The chain carries TRBV7-3 and TRBJ2-1; 14 positions agree with TRBD2. The V gene end was trimmed by 5 bases and the J gene end by 12 bases; junction bases not matched to a gene: 6. The germline V gene has CDR1 SGHTA and CDR2 FQGTGA. CDR3 length: 14 residues. This CDR3 reads CASSRGLAGEAQFF. CDR3 in DNA: TGTGCCAGCAGCCGGGGACTAGCGGGAGAAGCGCAGTTCTTC.

This chain uses TRBV2 with TRBJ2-7; no definite D call. CDR3 length: 13 amino acids. V lost 5 bases, J lost 7 bases, and 15 bases lay in between. Germline V gene lookup returns CDR1 SNHLY and CDR2 FYNNEI. CDR3 nucleotide sequence: TGTGCCAGCAGTACCCAAGCTTCGGGTGAGCAGTACTTC. It encodes CASSTQASGEQYF.